This T cell receptor beta chain was obtained from a study of CD8 T cells in ankylosing spondylitis. Concerning this clonotype itself: Its target is unknown.

Study-wide results and caveats: As reported, disease-linked clones showed significant enrichment in matched ankylosing spondylitis synovial fluid.

TCRdb independently ran MiXCR on the 5' RACE reads; one entry per CDR3 protein. Among around 150,000 distinct CDR3 sequences listed, approximately 16% were seen once. The CDR3 is 15 residues long. V lost 4 bases, J lost 3 bases, and 5 bases stayed unmatched. CDR1 SEHNR and CDR2 FQNEAQ come from the germline V gene (reference sequence). The gene calls are TRBV7-9 and TRBJ2-1; TRBD1 matches at 8 bases. This clonotype originated in a male donor with ankylosing spondylitis or in good health (not recorded which). The sample taken for sequencing was blood, either unsorted or a sorted T cell fraction (not recorded which). The DNA for the CDR3 is TGTGCCAGCAGCTCCGAAGACAGGGGCTACAATGAGCAGTTCTTC. Translating gives CASSSEDRGYNEQFF.